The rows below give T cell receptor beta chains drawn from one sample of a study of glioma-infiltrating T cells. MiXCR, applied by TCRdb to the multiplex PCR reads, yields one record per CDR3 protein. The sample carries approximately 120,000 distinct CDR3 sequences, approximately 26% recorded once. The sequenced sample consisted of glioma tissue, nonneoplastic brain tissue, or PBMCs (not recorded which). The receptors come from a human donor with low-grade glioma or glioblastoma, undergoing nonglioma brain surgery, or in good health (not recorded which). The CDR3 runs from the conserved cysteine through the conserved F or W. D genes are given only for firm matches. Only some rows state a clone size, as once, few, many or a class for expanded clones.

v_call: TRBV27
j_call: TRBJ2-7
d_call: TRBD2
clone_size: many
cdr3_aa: CATGLPYEQYF
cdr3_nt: TGTGCCACGGGACTACCCTACGAGCAGTACTTC

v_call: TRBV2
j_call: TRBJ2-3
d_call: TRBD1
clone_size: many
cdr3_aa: CASSGQGRYTQYF
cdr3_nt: TGTGCCAGCAGTGGACAGGGGCGATATACGCAGTATTTT

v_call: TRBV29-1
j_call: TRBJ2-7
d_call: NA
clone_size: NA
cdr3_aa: CSAISDRSTYEQYF
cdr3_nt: TGCAGCGCCATTTCGGACAGAAGTACCTACGAGCAGTACTTC

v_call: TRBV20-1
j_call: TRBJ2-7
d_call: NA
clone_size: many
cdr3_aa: CSAYIQAIPYEQYF
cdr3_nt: TGCAGTGCTTATATTCAGGCGATTCCCTACGAGCAGTACTTC

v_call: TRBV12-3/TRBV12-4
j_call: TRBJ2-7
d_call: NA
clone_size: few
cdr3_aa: CASRPGQPSYEQYF
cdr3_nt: TGTGCCAGCAGACCGGGACAACCGTCCTACGAGCAGTACTTC

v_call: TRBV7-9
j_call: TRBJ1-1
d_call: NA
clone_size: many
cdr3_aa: CASSFPTGGNTEAFF
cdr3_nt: TGTGCCAGCAGCTTTCCGACTGGTGGGAACACTGAAGCTTTCTTT

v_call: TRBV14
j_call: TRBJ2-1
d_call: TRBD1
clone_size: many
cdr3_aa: CASSPGQNTIGFF
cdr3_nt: TGTGCCAGCAGCCCGGGACAGAACACAATTGGGTTCTTC

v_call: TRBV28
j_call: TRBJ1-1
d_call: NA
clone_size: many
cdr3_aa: CASSLGQTGNTEAFF
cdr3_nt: TGTGCCAGCAGTTTGGGTCAGACGGGAAACACTGAAGCTTTCTTT

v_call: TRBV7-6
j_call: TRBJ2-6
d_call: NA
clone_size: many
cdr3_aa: CASTATGTLGANVLTF
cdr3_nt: TGTGCCAGCACCGCGACAGGGACTCTGGGGGCCAACGTCCTGACTTTC

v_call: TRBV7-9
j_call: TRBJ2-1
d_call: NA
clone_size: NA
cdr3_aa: CASGLALSVPEQFF
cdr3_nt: TGTGCCAGCGGCTTAGCTTTGAGCGTACCTGAGCAGTTCTTC

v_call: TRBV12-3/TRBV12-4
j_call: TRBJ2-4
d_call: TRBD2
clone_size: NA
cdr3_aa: CASGEGAKNIQYF
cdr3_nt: TGTGCCAGCGGGGAGGGGGCCAAAAACATTCAGTACTTC

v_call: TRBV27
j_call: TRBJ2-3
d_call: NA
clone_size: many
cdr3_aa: CASSLRVSTDTQYF
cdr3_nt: TGTGCCAGCAGTTTACGGGTCAGCACAGATACGCAGTATTTT

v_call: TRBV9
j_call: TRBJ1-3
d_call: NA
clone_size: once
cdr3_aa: CASSVVPGMYRGKTIYF
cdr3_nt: TGTGCCAGCAGCGTAGTTCCTGGAATGTACCGCGGAAAAACCATATATTTT

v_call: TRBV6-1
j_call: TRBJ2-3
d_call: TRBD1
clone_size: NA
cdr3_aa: CASSLTGDTDAQYF
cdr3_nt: TGTGCCAGCAGTCTTACAGGGGACACAGATGCGCAGTATTTT

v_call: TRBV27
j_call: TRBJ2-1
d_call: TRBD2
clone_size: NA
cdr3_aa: CASSLSPPLAAYNEQFF
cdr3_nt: TGTGCCAGCAGTTTATCCCCACCCCTAGCGGCCTACAATGAGCAGTTCTTC

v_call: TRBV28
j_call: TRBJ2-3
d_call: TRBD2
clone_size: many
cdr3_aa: CASSGTSGKTDTQYF
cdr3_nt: TGTGCCAGCAGTGGTACTAGCGGGAAAACAGATACGCAGTATTTT

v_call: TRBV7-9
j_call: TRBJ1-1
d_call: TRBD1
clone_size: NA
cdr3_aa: CASSSTGGSGEAFF
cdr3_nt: TGTGCCAGCAGCTCTACAGGGGGAAGCGGAGAAGCTTTCTTT

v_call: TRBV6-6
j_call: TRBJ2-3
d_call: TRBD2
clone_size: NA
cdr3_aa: CASSYRLAGGQENTHYF
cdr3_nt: TGTGCCAGCAGTTACCGCCTAGCGGGAGGGCAGGAAAATACGCATTATTTT

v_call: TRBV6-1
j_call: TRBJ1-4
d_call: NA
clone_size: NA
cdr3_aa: CASSLRQGSTNKKLFF
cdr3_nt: TGTGCCAGCAGCTTAAGACAAGGGTCAACTAATAAAAAACTGTTTTTT

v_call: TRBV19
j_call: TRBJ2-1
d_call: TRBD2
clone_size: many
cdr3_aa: CASSPPPGLADYNEQFF
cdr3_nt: TGTGCCAGTAGTCCGCCCCCGGGACTAGCAGACTACAATGAGCAGTTCTTC

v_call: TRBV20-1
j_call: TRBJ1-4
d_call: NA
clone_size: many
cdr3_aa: CSAPGRENEKLFF
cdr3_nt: TGCAGTGCTCCGGGCAGGGAAAATGAAAAACTGTTTTTT

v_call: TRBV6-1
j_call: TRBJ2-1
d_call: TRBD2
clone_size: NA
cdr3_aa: CASSPSGSDEQFF
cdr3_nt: TGTGCCAGCAGTCCTAGCGGGTCCGATGAGCAGTTCTTC

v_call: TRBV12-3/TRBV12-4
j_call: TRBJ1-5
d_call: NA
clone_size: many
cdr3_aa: CASTRRFNQPQHF
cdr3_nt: TGTGCCAGCACCCGGCGATTCAATCAGCCCCAGCATTTT

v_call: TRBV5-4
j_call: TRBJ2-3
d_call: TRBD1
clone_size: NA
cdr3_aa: CASSLEGQGVKYF
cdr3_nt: TGTGCCAGCAGCTTGGAGGGACAGGGAGTCAAGTATTTT

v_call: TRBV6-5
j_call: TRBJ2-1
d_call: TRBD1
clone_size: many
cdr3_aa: CASSYMDRYPSYNEQFF
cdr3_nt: TGTGCCAGCAGTTACATGGACAGGTACCCCTCCTACAATGAGCAGTTCTTC

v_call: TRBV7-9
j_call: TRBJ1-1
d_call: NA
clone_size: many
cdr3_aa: CASTLGGAEAFF
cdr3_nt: TGTGCCAGCACCCTGGGTGGGGCTGAAGCTTTCTTT

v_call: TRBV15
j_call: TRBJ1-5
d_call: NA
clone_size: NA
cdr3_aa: CATSRAGGKSNQPQHF
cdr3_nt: TGTGCCACCAGCAGAGCGGGGGGTAAAAGCAATCAGCCCCAGCATTTT

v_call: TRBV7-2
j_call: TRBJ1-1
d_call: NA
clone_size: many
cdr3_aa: CASSLAGPGGAEAFF
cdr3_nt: TGTGCCAGCAGCTTAGCCGGGCCCGGGGGCGCTGAAGCTTTCTTT

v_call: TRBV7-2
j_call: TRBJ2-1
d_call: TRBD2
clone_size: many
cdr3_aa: CASTLAGGTNNEQFF
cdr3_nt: TGTGCCAGCACGCTAGCGGGGGGGACTAACAATGAGCAGTTCTTC

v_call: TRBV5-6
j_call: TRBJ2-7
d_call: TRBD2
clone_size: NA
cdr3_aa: CASSFRASGIYEQYF
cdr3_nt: TGTGCCAGCAGCTTTCGTGCTAGCGGAATTTACGAGCAGTACTTC

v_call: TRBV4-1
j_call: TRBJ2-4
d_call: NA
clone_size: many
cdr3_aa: CASSQGSELAKNIQYF
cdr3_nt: TGCGCCAGCAGCCAAGGATCTGAATTAGCCAAAAACATTCAGTACTTC

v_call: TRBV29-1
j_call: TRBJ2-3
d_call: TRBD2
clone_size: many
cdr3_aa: CSVQGLGATDTQYF
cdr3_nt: TGCAGCGTTCAAGGACTAGGGGCCACAGATACGCAGTATTTT

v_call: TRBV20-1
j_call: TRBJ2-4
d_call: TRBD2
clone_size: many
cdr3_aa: CSARSAGVVGIQYF
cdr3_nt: TGCAGTGCTAGATCGGCGGGAGTTGTCGGCATTCAGTACTTC

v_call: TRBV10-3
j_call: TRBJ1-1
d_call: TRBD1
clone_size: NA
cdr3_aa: CTISDRGYTEAFF
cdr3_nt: TGTACCATCAGTGACAGGGGATACACTGAAGCTTTCTTT

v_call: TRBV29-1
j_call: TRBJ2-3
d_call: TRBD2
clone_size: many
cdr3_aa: CSVVPSGRTTDTQYF
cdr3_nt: TGCAGCGTTGTTCCTAGCGGGAGGACCACAGATACGCAGTATTTT

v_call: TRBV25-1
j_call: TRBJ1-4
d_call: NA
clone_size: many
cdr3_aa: CASSTTQNEKLFF
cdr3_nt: TGTGCCAGCAGTACAACACAGAATGAAAAACTGTTTTTT

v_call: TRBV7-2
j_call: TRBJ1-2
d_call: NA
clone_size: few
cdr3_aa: CASSRAVGGSYGYTF
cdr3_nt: TGTGCCAGCAGCCGTGCGGTTGGGGGCTCCTATGGCTACACCTTC

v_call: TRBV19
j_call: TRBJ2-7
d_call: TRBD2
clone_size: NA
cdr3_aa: CASSVSGLSSYEQYF
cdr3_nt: TGTGCCAGTAGTGTTAGCGGGCTCAGCTCCTACGAGCAGTACTTC

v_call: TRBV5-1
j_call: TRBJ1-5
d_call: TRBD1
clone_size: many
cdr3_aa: CASSSGTDNQPQHF
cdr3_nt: TGCGCCAGCAGCTCCGGGACAGACAATCAGCCCCAGCATTTT

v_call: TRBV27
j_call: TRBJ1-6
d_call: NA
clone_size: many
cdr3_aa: CASSTPGSNSPLHF
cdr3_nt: TGTGCCAGCAGTACCCCAGGGAGTAATTCACCCCTCCACTTT

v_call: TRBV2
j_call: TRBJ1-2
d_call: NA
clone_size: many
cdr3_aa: CASSLDSNYGYTF
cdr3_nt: TGTGCCAGCAGTCTCGACAGCAACTATGGCTACACCTTC

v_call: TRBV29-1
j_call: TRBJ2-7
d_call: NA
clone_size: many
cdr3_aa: CSVPLGYEQYF
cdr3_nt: TGCAGCGTTCCCTTAGGCTACGAGCAGTACTTC

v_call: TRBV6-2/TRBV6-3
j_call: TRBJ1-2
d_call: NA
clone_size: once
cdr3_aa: CASSYSKLNYGYTF
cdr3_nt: TGTGCCAGCAGTTACTCCAAGCTTAACTATGGCTACACATTC

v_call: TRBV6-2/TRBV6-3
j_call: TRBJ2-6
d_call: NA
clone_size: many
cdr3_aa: CASSYGGAGANVLTF
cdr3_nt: TGTGCCAGCAGTTATGGGGGAGCTGGGGCCAACGTCCTGACTTTC

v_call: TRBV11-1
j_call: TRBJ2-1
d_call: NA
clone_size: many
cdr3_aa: CASSLVMSSYNEQFF
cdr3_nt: TGTGCCAGCAGCTTAGTAATGAGCTCCTACAATGAGCAGTTCTTC

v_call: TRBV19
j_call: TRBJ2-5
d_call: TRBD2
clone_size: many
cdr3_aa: CASTRTSGELETQYF
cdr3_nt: TGTGCCAGTACCAGGACTAGCGGGGAGCTCGAGACCCAGTACTTC

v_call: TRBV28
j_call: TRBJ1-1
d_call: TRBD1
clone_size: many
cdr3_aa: CASRRTGGRNTEAFF
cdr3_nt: TGTGCCAGCAGGCGGACAGGGGGGAGGAACACTGAAGCTTTCTTT

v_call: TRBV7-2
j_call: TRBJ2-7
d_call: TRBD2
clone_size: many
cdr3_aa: CASSPGLAGSYEQYF
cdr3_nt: TGTGCCAGCAGCCCGGGACTAGCGGGATCCTACGAGCAGTACTTC

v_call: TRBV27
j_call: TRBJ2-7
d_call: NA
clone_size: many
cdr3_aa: CASSTTGGAYEQYF
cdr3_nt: TGTGCCAGCAGTACCACCGGAGGGGCCTACGAGCAGTACTTC

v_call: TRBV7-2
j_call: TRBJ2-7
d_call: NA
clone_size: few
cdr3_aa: CASSLRFNYEQYF
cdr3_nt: TGTGCCAGCAGCTTAAGGTTCAACTACGAGCAGTACTTC

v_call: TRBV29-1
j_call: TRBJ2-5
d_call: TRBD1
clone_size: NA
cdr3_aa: CSVGQGQETQYF
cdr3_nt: TGCAGCGTAGGACAGGGCCAAGAGACCCAGTACTTC

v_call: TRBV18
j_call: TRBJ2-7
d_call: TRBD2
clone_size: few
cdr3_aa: CASSPPTSGSYEQYF
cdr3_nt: TGTGCCAGCTCACCACCGACTAGCGGGAGCTACGAGCAGTACTTC

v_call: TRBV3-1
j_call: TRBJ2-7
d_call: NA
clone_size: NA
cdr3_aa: CASSQGRQASYF
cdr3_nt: TGTGCCAGCAGCCAGGGTAGACAGGCTAGCTACTTC

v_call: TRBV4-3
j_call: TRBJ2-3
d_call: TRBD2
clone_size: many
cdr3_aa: CASSQSLRGGEGTDTQYF
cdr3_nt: TGCGCCAGCAGCCAATCATTGCGGGGGGGCGAGGGAACAGATACGCAGTATTTT

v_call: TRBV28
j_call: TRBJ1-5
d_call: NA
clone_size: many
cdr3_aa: CASSFRNSNQPQHF
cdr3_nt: TGTGCCAGCAGTTTCAGAAATAGCAATCAGCCCCAGCATTTT

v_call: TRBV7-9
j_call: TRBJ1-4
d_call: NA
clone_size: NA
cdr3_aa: CASTRPAEKLFF
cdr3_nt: TGTGCCAGCACCCGACCGGCAGAAAAACTGTTTTTT

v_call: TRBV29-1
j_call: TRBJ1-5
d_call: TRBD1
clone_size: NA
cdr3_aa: CSFPGTGSNQPQHF
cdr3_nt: TGCAGCTTTCCCGGGACAGGGAGCAATCAGCCCCAGCATTTT

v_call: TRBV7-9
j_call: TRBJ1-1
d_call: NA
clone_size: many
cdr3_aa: CASSLEWVAFF
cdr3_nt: TGTGCCAGCAGCTTAGAATGGGTAGCTTTCTTT

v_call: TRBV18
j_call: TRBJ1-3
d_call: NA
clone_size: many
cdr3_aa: CASSQTPTDTIYF
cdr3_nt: TGTGCCAGCTCACAAACTCCGACGGACACCATATATTTT